This is a list of T cell receptor beta chains from one sample in a study of shared clonotypes between healthy human individuals. The assay was immunoSEQ multiplex PCR, and TCRdb's table has in-frame clones only and misses some. The sample carries 2 million to 2.5 million clones, around 93% recorded once. Sequencing input: naive CD4+ T cells from PBMCs. Receptors were obtained from a man younger than 35 in good health. Some clones in this sample may be carry-over from other donors' samples. The CDR3 runs from the conserved cysteine through the conserved F or W. The D gene is left open where the match is weak. Rows may omit the clone size; those that give it use once, few, many or a size class.

CDR3 length	V gene	clone size	J gene	D gene	CDR3 protein	CDR3 DNA
16	TRBV18	-	TRBJ2-2	-	CASSPEGRLRAGELFF	TGTGCCAGCTCACCGGAGGGTCGTTTGAGGGCCGGGGAGCTGTTTTTT
14	TRBV18	-	TRBJ1-1	TRBD1	CASSPWTGVTEAFF	TGTGCCAGCTCACCTTGGACAGGTGTCACTGAAGCTTTCTTT
16	TRBV19	-	TRBJ2-1	TRBD1	CASSRGTGSSYNEQFF	TGTGCCAGTAGTAGGGGGACAGGCTCCTCCTACAATGAGCAGTTCTTC
15	TRBV6-1	-	TRBJ2-4	-	CASRAGDLGENIQYF	TGTGCCAGCAGGGCAGGTGATCTGGGGGAAAACATTCAGTACTTC
18	TRBV5-3	-	TRBJ1-4	TRBD1	CARSFPPPGGGLHEKLFF	TGTGCCAGAAGCTTCCCCCCACCCGGAGGGGGCCTCCATGAAAAACTGTTTTTT
15	TRBV2	-	TRBJ2-7	TRBD2	CASSEGLAGSYEQYF	TGTGCCAGCAGTGAAGGACTAGCGGGCTCCTACGAGCAGTACTTC
11	TRBV6-5	-	TRBJ2-7	-	CASSFTYEQYF	TGTGCCAGCAGCTTTACCTACGAGCAGTACTTC
15	TRBV2	once	TRBJ1-2	TRBD1	CASSGGEGARYGYTF	TGTGCCAGCAGTGGGGGAGAGGGGGCTCGGTATGGCTACACCTTC
15	TRBV30	-	TRBJ2-1	TRBD2	CAWSTGLAGAYEQFF	TGTGCCTGGAGTACCGGACTAGCGGGAGCGTATGAGCAGTTCTTC
13	TRBV19	-	TRBJ2-2	-	CASSRGVTGELFF	TGTGCCAGTAGCAGAGGGGTGACCGGGGAGCTGTTTTTT
13	TRBV29-1	-	TRBJ2-3	TRBD2	CSVGGRARDTQYF	TGCAGCGTGGGCGGGAGGGCCAGGGATACGCAGTATTTT
14	TRBV5-1	-	TRBJ2-2	-	CASSLSSFTGELFF	TGCGCCAGCAGCTTATCCAGCTTCACCGGGGAGCTGTTTTTT
15	TRBV12-2	-	TRBJ1-5	-	CASRPQTGSDQPQHF	TGTGCAAGTCGCCCCCAAACCGGTAGTGATCAGCCCCAGCATTTT
15	TRBV2	-	TRBJ2-7	TRBD2	CASSAPRGGSYEQYF	TGTGCCAGCAGCGCTCCTCGGGGGGGATCGTACGAGCAGTACTTC
16	TRBV6-4	-	TRBJ2-3	TRBD2	CASSTTGTSGRDTQYF	TGTGCCAGCAGTACGACCGGGACTAGCGGGAGAGATACGCAGTATTTT
14	TRBV19	once	TRBJ1-5	-	CASSIENSYQPQHF	TGTGCCAGTAGTATAGAAAATAGTTATCAGCCCCAGCATTTT
16	TRBV7-3	-	TRBJ2-3	TRBD2	CASSLRLADYTDTQYF	TGTGCCAGCAGCTTAAGGCTAGCGGATTACACAGATACGCAGTATTTT
15	TRBV7-9	-	TRBJ2-5	-	CASSLVGTGQETQYF	TGTGCCAGCAGCTTGGTCGGAACCGGCCAAGAGACCCAGTACTTC
14	TRBV7-2	-	TRBJ1-1	TRBD1	CASSIYTGVNEAFF	TGTGCCAGCAGCATATATACAGGGGTGAATGAAGCTTTCTTT
12	TRBV19	-	TRBJ2-1	-	CASSHKDNEQFF	TGTGCCAGTAGCCACAAGGACAATGAGCAGTTCTTC
12	TRBV7-9	-	TRBJ1-2	-	CASSPRGYGYTF	TGTGCCAGCAGCCCGAGGGGCTATGGCTACACCTTC
12	TRBV2	-	TRBJ1-5	-	CASSVVPQPQHF	TGTGCCAGCAGTGTAGTACCTCAGCCCCAGCATTTT
16	TRBV27	-	TRBJ2-7	TRBD2	CASKGDTGTSAYEQYF	TGTGCCAGCAAAGGGGACACCGGGACTAGCGCTTACGAGCAGTACTTC
18	TRBV4-2	-	TRBJ2-2	TRBD2	CASSQGTSRLANTGELFF	TGTGCCAGCAGCCAGGGGACTAGTAGACTCGCGAACACCGGGGAGCTGTTTTTT
15	TRBV7-3	-	TRBJ2-1	-	CASSLAGATSWEQFF	TGTGCCAGCAGCTTGGCAGGGGCCACATCGTGGGAGCAGTTCTTC
13	TRBV5-1	-	TRBJ1-1	-	CASSLDRNTEAFF	TGCGCCAGCAGCTTAGACAGGAACACTGAAGCTTTCTTT
16	TRBV7-9	-	TRBJ1-3	-	CASSLARSYSGNTIYF	TGTGCCAGCAGCTTAGCCAGGTCCTACTCTGGAAACACCATATATTTT
15	TRBV10-3	-	TRBJ1-2	TRBD1	CAIRTPGQGTDGYTF	TGTGCCATCAGGACACCGGGACAGGGGACAGATGGCTACACCTTC
15	TRBV6-8	-	TRBJ2-2	-	CASSYSLKNTGELFF	TGTGCCAGCAGTTACTCCCTAAAGAACACCGGGGAGCTGTTTTTT
15	TRBV6-5	-	TRBJ1-4	TRBD1	CASSYSVAGGGKLFF	TGTGCCAGCAGTTACTCGGTGGCAGGGGGAGGAAAACTGTTTTTT
15	TRBV6-1	-	TRBJ1-3	-	CASSVREGAGNTIYF	TGTGCCAGCAGTGTCAGGGAAGGGGCTGGAAACACCATATATTTT
11	TRBV20-1	-	TRBJ1-4	-	CSAPGQEKLFF	TGCAGTGCTCCGGGACAAGAAAAACTGTTTTTT
15	TRBV9	-	TRBJ1-3	-	CASSVGGRSGNTIYF	TGTGCCAGCAGCGTAGGGGGGAGGTCTGGAAACACCATATATTTT